The rows below give T cell receptor beta chains drawn from one sample of a study of post-analysis software for immune sequencing data. TCRdb re-called the PCR reads through MiXCR, storing one row per CDR3 protein. Of 450,000 to 700,000 distinct CDR3 sequences listed, about 40% were seen once; the top ten hold more than 1.5%. The sequencing sample was made of blood. These receptors originate from a girl aged 5-17 years with multiple sclerosis. The CDR3 runs from the conserved cysteine through the conserved F or W. A D gene is named only where the DNA matches it firmly. Where a row states a size, it is once, few, many or the class of an expanded clone; other rows omit it.

CDR3: CASASGSSYEQYF
DNA: TGCGCCAGCGCAAGCGGAAGCTCCTACGAGCAGTACTTC
size: -
D: -
J: TRBJ2-7
V: TRBV10-2

CDR3: CSAQPPTSLHEQFF
DNA: TGCAGTGCTCAACCCCCGACTAGCCTTCATGAGCAGTTCTTC
size: -
D: TRBD2
J: TRBJ2-1
V: TRBV20-1

CDR3: CASSQDRGRWQYF
DNA: TGCGCCAGCAGCCAAGACAGGGGGAGGTGGCAGTACTTC
size: -
D: -
J: TRBJ2-5
V: TRBV4-1

CDR3: CSARLAGSGNEQFF
DNA: TGCAGTGCTAGACTAGCGGGATCCGGGAATGAGCAGTTCTTC
size: -
D: TRBD2
J: TRBJ2-1
V: TRBV20-1

CDR3: CASSFNSQETQYF
DNA: TGTGCCAGCAGCTTTAACTCCCAAGAGACCCAGTACTTC
size: many
D: -
J: TRBJ2-5
V: TRBV7-9

CDR3: CASSPTRASNYGYTF
DNA: TGTGCCAGCAGCCCCACCAGGGCCTCTAACTATGGCTACACCTTC
size: -
D: -
J: TRBJ1-2
V: TRBV7-2

CDR3: CAGKGPSYNEQFF
DNA: TGTGCCGGCAAAGGACCATCCTACAATGAGCAGTTCTTC
size: -
D: -
J: TRBJ2-1
V: TRBV7-9

CDR3: CASQFRVSEQYF
DNA: TGTGCCAGCCAATTTCGGGTGTCCGAGCAGTACTTC
size: -
D: -
J: TRBJ2-7
V: TRBV12-3/TRBV12-4

CDR3: CSASYLGGGSNQPQHF
DNA: TGCAGTGCTAGCTATTTAGGGGGAGGGAGCAATCAGCCCCAGCATTTT
size: -
D: -
J: TRBJ1-5
V: TRBV20-1

CDR3: CASSLTGQGSYNEQFF
DNA: TGTGCCAGCAGCTTGACGGGACAGGGGTCCTACAATGAGCAGTTCTTC
size: few
D: TRBD1
J: TRBJ2-1
V: TRBV5-5

CDR3: CATNRGDGQETQYF
DNA: TGTGCCACCAACAGAGGCGACGGACAAGAGACCCAGTACTTC
size: few
D: -
J: TRBJ2-5
V: TRBV24-1

CDR3: CASNSIGGDEKLFF
DNA: TGTGCCAGCAACTCGATCGGTGGGGATGAAAAACTGTTTTTT
size: -
D: -
J: TRBJ1-4
V: TRBV7-2

CDR3: CAISPRGRAANTGELFF
DNA: TGTGCCATCAGTCCCCGAGGGAGGGCCGCGAACACCGGGGAGCTGTTTTTT
size: -
D: TRBD2
J: TRBJ2-2
V: TRBV10-3

CDR3: CASSLRGLAGWVDEQFF
DNA: TGTGCCAGCAGCTTACGGGGACTAGCGGGATGGGTGGATGAGCAGTTCTTC
size: once
D: TRBD2
J: TRBJ2-1
V: TRBV7-8

CDR3: CASTRGGLGNEQYF
DNA: TGTGCCAGCACCCGCGGGGGGCTTGGGAACGAGCAGTACTTC
size: -
D: TRBD2
J: TRBJ2-7
V: TRBV6-5

CDR3: CASSQTENTEAFF
DNA: TGTGCCAGCAGCCAGACGGAGAACACTGAAGCTTTCTTT
size: -
D: -
J: TRBJ1-1
V: TRBV3-1

CDR3: CASGPGVDEQFF
DNA: TGTGCCAGCGGACCTGGGGTAGATGAGCAGTTCTTC
size: -
D: -
J: TRBJ2-1
V: TRBV12-3/TRBV12-4

CDR3: CASSGGRLSEQYF
DNA: TGCGCCAGCAGTGGGGGCCGCCTAAGCGAGCAGTACTTC
size: few
D: -
J: TRBJ2-7
V: TRBV10-1

CDR3: CASRQGATHEQYF
DNA: TGTGCCAGCAGACAGGGGGCGACTCACGAGCAGTACTTC
size: -
D: TRBD1
J: TRBJ2-7
V: TRBV12-3/TRBV12-4

CDR3: CASSRLDRSYEQYF
DNA: TGTGCCAGCAGCCGATTGGACAGGAGCTACGAGCAGTACTTC
size: -
D: TRBD1
J: TRBJ2-7
V: TRBV12-3/TRBV12-4

CDR3: CASRSSRTGMNTEAFF
DNA: TGTGCCAGCAGGTCTTCCAGGACAGGTATGAACACTGAAGCTTTCTTT
size: -
D: TRBD1
J: TRBJ1-1
V: TRBV12-3/TRBV12-4

CDR3: CASSPEGAGVYNEQFF
DNA: TGCGCCAGCAGCCCGGAGGGAGCGGGGGTATACAATGAGCAGTTCTTC
size: few
D: TRBD2
J: TRBJ2-1
V: TRBV5-1

CDR3: CASVQGSTRYEQYF
DNA: TGTGCCAGCGTACAGGGCTCGACACGCTACGAGCAGTACTTC
size: few
D: -
J: TRBJ2-7
V: TRBV12-3/TRBV12-4

CDR3: CASSEMGEAFF
DNA: TGTGCCAGCAGTGAAATGGGTGAAGCTTTCTTT
size: -
D: -
J: TRBJ1-1
V: TRBV12-3/TRBV12-4

CDR3: CASSLGSPAGEKLFF
DNA: TGTGCCAGCAGCTTAGGCAGCCCCGCGGGTGAAAAACTGTTTTTT
size: -
D: -
J: TRBJ1-4
V: TRBV11-2

CDR3: CASSYGSSGPYNEQFF
DNA: TGTGCCAGCAGCTACGGTAGTAGTGGGCCCTACAATGAGCAGTTCTTC
size: few
D: -
J: TRBJ2-1
V: TRBV9

CDR3: CASSRGLAGGTGELFF
DNA: TGCGCCAGCAGCCGGGGACTAGCGGGAGGGACCGGGGAGCTGTTTTTT
size: few
D: TRBD2
J: TRBJ2-2
V: TRBV4-1

CDR3: CAISETSGGNTQYF
DNA: TGTGCCATCAGTGAGACTAGCGGGGGAAATACGCAGTATTTT
size: -
D: TRBD2
J: TRBJ2-3
V: TRBV10-3

CDR3: CASSQTRQAFLRSYNEQFF
DNA: TGTGCCAGCAGCCAAACCCGACAGGCCTTTCTCCGCTCCTACAATGAGCAGTTCTTC
size: few
D: -
J: TRBJ2-1
V: TRBV4-2

CDR3: CASSPSGSTQYF
DNA: TGTGCCAGCAGTCCCAGCGGGAGCACGCAGTATTTT
size: -
D: TRBD2
J: TRBJ2-3
V: TRBV12-3/TRBV12-4